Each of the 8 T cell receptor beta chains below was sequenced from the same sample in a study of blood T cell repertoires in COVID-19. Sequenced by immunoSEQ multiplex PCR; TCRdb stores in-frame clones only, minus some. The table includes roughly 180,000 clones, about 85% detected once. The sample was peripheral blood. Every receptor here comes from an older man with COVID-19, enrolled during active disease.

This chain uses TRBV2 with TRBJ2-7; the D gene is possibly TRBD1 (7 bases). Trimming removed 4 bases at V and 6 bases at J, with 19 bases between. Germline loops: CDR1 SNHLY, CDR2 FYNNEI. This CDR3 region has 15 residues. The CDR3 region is CASSGGQAEGGEQYF. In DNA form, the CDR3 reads TGTGCCAGCAGTGGTGGACAGGCCGAGGGAGGCGAGCAGTACTTC.

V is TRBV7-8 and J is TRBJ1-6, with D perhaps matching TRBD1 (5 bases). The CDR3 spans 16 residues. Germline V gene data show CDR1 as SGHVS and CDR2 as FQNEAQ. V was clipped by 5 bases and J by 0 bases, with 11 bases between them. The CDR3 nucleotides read TGTGCCAGCAGCGCGCAGGGCAGCTCCTATAATTCACCCCTCCACTTT. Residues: CASSAQGSSYNSPLHF.

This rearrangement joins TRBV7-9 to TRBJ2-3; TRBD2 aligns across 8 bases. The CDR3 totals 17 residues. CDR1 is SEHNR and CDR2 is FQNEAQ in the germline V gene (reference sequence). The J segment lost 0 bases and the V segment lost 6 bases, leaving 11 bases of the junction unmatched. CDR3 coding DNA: TGTGCCAGCAGACCCGATATGGTAGCGGGGAGCACAGATACGCAGTATTTT. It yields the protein CASRPDMVAGSTDTQYF.

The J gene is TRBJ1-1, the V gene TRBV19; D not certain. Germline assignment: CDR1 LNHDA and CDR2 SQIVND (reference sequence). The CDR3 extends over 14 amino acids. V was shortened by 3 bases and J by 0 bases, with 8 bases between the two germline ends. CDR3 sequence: CASSMSLVNTEAFF. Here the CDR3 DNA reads TGTGCCAGTAGTATGTCACTCGTGAACACTGAAGCTTTCTTT.

Written as DNA, the CDR3 is TGTGCCAGCAGCCATAGCACAGATACGCAGTATTTT. Encoded protein: CASSHSTDTQYF. The genes are TRBV11-2 and TRBJ2-3; D call uncertain. The CDR3 runs 12 residues. V lost 5 bases to trimming and J lost 0 bases, with 3 bases between them. The germline V gene has CDR1 SGHAT and CDR2 FQNNGV.

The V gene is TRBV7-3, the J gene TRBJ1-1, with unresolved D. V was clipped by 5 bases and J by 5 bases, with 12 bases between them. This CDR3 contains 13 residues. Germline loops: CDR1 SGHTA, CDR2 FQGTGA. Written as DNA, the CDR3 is TGTGCCAGCAGCCTAGTTCCGCAAACTGAAGCTTTCTTT. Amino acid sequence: CASSLVPQTEAFF. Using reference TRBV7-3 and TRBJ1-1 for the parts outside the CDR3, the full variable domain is GAGVSQTPSNKVTEKGKYVELRCDPISGHTALYWYRQSLGQGPEFLIYFQGTGAADDSGLPNDRFFAVRPEGSVSTLKIQRTERGDSAVYLCASSLVPQTEAFFGQGTRLTVV.

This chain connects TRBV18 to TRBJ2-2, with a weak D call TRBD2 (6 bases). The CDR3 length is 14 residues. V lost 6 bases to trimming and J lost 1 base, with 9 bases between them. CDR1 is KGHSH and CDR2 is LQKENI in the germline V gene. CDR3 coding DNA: TGTGCCAGCTCGCCGGGACTGAACACCGGGGAGCTGTTTTTT. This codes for CASSPGLNTGELFF.

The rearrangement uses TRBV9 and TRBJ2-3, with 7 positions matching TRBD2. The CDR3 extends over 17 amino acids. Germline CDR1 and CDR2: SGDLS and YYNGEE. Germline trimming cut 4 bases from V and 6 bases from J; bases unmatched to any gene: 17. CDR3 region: CASSPLGSGASSDTQYF. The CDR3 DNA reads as TGTGCCAGCAGCCCTCTCGGGAGCGGGGCTAGCAGCGATACGCAGTATTTT. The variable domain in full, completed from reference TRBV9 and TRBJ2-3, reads DSGVTQTPKHLITATGQRVTLRCSPRSGDLSVYWYQQSLDQGLQFLIQYYNGEERAKGNILERFSAQQFPDLHSELNLSSLELGDSALYFCASSPLGSGASSDTQYFGPGTRLTVL.